This T cell receptor (beta chain) was profiled in a study of blood T cell repertoires in COVID-19. Germline values: CDR1 KGHDR, CDR2 SFDVKD. The CDR3 spans 15 residues. V shed 3 bases, J shed 6 bases, and the junction held 5 bases outside the gene matches. Sequencing was performed with immunoSEQ multiplex PCR; in TCRdb, only in-frame clones are kept and a portion is missing. The profile shows roughly 100,000 clones, about 85% of them singletons. The sequenced sample consisted of peripheral blood. The sequence was obtained from a man aged 45 to 65 with active COVID-19. This rearrangement joins TRBV24-1 to TRBJ2-1; 9 bases are shared with TRBD2. The CDR3: CATSDRAGGFNEQFF. The CDR3, as DNA: TGTGCCACCAGTGATCGAGCGGGGGGCTTCAATGAGCAGTTCTTC.